Sequencing of this T cell receptor (beta chain) was carried out in a study of HIV-infected children after antiretroviral therapy interruption. Background on the study: Most children had recorded EBV and CMV exposure. Interruption-arm sampling covered weeks 0, 12, interruption end (24 or 48), and about 3 years post-study. Study outcomes and limitations: Some non-naive CD45RA+ T cells might be present among sorted naive cells. By the end of treatment interruption, naive CD4+ clonality (Gini) increased.

The TCR library was built from RNA with a 3' RACE protocol and unique molecular identifiers. TCRdb passed the 3' RACE reads through MiXCR, listing each CDR3 protein once. The sample has about 86,000 distinct CDR3 sequences, 6.9% seen once; the top ten hold 0.85% to 1.2%. The treatment denotes: PENTA 11 planned treatment interruption arm or continuous ART arm. CDR1 is ENHRY and CDR2 is SYGVKD in the germline V gene. V shed 4 bases and J 1 base; nucleotides not matched to a gene: 13. The CDR3 runs 20 residues. This clonotype was recorded at least ten times. What it binds is not known. V gene TRBV10-3 combines with J gene TRBJ2-1; 13 bases fit TRBD2. The sample in question was CD45RA+ CD4+ T cells from PBMCs, pooled from several time points, obtained from a donor given antiretroviral therapy, either interrupted or continuous. Described subset: naive CD4+ CD45RA+ CD45RO- T cells. This receptor was taken from a pool of human donors with HIV. CDR3 coding DNA: TGTGCCATCAGTGTAACCCGAGGACTAGCGGGAGTTGGGTCCTACAATGAGCAGTTCTTC. Amino acids: CAISVTRGLAGVGSYNEQFF.